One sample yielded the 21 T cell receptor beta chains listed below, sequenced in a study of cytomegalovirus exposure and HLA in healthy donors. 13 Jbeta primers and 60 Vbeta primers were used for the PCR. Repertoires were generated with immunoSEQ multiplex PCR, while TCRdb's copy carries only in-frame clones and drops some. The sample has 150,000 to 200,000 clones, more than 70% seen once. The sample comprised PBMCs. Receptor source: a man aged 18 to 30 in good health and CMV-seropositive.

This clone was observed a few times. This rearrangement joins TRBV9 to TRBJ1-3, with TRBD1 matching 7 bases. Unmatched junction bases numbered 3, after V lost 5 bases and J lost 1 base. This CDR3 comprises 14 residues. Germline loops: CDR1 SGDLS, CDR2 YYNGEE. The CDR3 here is CASRGTASGNTIYF. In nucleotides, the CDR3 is TGTGCCAGCAGGGGGACAGCTTCTGGAAACACCATATATTTT.

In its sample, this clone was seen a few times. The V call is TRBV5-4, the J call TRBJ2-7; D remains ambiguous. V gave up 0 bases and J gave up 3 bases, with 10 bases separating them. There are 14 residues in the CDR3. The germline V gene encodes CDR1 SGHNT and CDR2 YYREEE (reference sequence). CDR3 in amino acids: CASSLGDTIYEQYF. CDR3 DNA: TGTGCCAGCAGCTTGGGTGATACTATCTACGAGCAGTACTTC.

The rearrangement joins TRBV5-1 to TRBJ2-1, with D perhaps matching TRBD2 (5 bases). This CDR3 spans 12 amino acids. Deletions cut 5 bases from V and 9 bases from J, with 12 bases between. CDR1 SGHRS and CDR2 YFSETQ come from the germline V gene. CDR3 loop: CASRQLRGEQFF. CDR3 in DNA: TGCGCCAGCAGACAGCTCCGGGGTGAGCAGTTCTTC.

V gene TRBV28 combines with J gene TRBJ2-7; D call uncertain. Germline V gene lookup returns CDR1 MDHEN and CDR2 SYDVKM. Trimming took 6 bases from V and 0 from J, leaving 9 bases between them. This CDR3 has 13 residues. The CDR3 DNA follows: TGTGCCAGCAGGCTACAGACCTCCTACGAGCAGTACTTC. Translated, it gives CASRLQTSYEQYF.

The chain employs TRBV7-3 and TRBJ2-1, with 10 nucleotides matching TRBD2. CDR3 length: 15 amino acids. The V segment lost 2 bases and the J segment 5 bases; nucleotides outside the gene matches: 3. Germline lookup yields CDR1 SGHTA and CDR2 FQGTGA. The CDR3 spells CASSLGAGGDNEQFF. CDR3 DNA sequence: TGTGCCAGCAGCTTAGGAGCGGGAGGGGACAATGAGCAGTTCTTC. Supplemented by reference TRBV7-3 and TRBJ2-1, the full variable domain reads GAGVSQTPSNKVTEKGKYVELRCDPISGHTALYWYRQSLGQGPEFLIYFQGTGAADDSGLPNDRFFAVRPEGSVSTLKIQRTERGDSAVYLCASSLGAGGDNEQFFGPGTRLTVL.

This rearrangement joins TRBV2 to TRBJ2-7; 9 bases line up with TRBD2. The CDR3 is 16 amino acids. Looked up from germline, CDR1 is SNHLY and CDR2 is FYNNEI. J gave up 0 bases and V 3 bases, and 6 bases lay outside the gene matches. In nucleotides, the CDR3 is TGTGCCAGCAGTGAGGTTGGTAGCGGGAGCTCCTACGAGCAGTACTTC. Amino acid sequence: CASSEVGSGSSYEQYF.

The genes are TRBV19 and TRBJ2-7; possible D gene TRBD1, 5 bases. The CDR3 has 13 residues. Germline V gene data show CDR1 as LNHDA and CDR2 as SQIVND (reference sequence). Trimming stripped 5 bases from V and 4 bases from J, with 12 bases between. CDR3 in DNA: TGTGCCAGTAGTGCCAGGACAATTTACGAGCAGTACTTC. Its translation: CASSARTIYEQYF.

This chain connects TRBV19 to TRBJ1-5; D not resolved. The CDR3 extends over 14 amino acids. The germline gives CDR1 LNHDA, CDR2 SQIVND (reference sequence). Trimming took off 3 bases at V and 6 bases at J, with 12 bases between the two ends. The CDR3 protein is CASSIRMRGQPQHF. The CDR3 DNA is TGTGCCAGTAGTATCCGGATGCGGGGTCAGCCCCAGCATTTT.

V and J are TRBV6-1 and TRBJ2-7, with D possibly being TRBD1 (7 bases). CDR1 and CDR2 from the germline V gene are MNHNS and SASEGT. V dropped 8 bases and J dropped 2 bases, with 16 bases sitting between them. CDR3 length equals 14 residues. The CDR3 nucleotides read TGTGCCAGCGGTAGGCAGGGGGGAACCTACGAGCAGTACTTC. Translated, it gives CASGRQGGTYEQYF.

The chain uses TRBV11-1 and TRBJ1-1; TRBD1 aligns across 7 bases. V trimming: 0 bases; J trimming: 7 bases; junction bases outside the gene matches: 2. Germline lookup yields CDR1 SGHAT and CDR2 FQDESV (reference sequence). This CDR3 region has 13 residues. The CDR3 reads CASSLAGTVEAFF. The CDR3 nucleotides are TGTGCCAGCAGCTTAGCCGGGACAGTTGAAGCTTTCTTT.

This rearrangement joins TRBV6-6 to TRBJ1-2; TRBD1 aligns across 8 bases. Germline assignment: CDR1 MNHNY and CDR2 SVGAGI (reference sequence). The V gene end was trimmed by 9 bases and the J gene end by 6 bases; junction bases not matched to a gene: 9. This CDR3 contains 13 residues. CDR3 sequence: CASSTDRAHGYTF. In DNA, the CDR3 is TGTGCCAGTAGTACGGACAGGGCCCATGGCTACACCTTC.

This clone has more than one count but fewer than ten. This CDR3 reads CASSLPAGKTGELFF. The CDR3 region has the DNA TGTGCCAGCAGCCTGCCAGCGGGAAAGACCGGGGAGCTGTTTTTT. This rearrangement joins TRBV5-4 to TRBJ2-2; 7 nucleotides line up with TRBD2. Germline CDR1 and CDR2: SGHNT and YYREEE (reference sequence). CDR3 length equals 15 residues. V lost 4 bases to trimming and J lost 5 bases; unmatched junction nucleotides: 8.

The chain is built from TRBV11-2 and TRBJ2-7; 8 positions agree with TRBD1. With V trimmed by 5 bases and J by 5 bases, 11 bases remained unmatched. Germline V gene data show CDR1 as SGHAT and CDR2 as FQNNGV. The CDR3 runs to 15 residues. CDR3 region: CASSPIGQGLHEQYF. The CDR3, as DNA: TGTGCCAGCAGCCCCATAGGACAGGGCCTCCACGAGCAGTACTTC.

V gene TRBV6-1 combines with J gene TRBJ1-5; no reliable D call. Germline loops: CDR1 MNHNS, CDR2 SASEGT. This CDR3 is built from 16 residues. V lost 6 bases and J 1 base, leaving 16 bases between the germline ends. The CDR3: CASREKWGGSNQPQHF. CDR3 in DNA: TGTGCCAGCAGAGAAAAGTGGGGAGGAAGCAATCAGCCCCAGCATTTT.

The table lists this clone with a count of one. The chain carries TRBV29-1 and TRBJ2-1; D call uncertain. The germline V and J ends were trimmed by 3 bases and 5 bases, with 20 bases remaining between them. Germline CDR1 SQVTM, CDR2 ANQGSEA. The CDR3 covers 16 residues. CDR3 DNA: TGCAGCGTTGAGGAAAGGAAGAGTAAAACTAACAATGAGCAGTTCTTC. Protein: CSVEERKSKTNNEQFF.

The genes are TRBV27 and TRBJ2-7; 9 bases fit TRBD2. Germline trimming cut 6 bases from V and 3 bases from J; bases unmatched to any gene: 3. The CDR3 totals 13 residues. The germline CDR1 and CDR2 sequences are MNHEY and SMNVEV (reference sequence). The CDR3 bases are TGTGCCAGCAGAACTAGCGGGCTCTACGAGCAGTACTTC. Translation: CASRTSGLYEQYF.

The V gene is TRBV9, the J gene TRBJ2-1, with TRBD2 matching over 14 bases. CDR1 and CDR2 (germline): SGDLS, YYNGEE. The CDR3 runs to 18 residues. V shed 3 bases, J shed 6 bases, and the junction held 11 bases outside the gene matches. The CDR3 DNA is TGTGCCAGCAGCGCCACGGGACTAGCGGGAGAACTCCGCAATGAGCAGTTCTTC. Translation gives CASSATGLAGELRNEQFF.

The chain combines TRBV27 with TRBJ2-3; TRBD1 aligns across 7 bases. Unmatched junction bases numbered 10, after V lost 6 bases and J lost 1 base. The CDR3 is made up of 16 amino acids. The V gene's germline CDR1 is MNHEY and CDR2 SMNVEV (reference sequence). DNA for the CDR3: TGTGCCAGCAGCTCCGAAGGACAGGATGGCACAGATACGCAGTATTTT. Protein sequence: CASSSEGQDGTDTQYF.

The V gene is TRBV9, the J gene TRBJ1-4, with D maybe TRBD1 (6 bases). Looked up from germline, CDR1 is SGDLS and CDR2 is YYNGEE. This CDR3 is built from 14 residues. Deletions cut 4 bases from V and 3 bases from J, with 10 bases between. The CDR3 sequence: CASSRGGANEKLFF. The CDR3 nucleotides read TGTGCCAGCAGCAGGGGGGGGGCTAATGAAAAACTGTTTTTT.

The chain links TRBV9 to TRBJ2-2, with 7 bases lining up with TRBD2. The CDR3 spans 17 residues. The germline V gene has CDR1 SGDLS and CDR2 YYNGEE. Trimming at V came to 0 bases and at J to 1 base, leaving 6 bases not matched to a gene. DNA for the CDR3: TGTGCCAGCAGCGTAGACGTCAGCGGGATGAACACCGGGGAGCTGTTTTTT. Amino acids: CASSVDVSGMNTGELFF.

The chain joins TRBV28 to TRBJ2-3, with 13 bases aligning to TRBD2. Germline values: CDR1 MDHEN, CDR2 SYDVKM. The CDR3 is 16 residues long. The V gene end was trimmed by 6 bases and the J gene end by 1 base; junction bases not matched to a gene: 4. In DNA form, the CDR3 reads TGTGCCAGCAGCAAACTAGCGGGAGGGGGCACAGATACGCAGTATTTT. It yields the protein CASSKLAGGGTDTQYF.